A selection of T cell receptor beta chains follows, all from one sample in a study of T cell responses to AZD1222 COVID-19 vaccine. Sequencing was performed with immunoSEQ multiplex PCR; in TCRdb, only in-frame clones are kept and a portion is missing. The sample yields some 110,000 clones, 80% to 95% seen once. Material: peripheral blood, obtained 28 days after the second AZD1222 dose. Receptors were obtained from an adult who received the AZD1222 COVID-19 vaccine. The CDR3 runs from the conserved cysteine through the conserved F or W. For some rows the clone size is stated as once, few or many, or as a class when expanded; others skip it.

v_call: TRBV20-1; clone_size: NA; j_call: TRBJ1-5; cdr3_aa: CSASLGTGHNQPQHF
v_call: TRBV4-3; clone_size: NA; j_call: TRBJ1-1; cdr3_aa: CASSQLDSLNTEAFF
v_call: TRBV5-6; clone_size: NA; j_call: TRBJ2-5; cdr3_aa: CASSGVVPLLQETQYF
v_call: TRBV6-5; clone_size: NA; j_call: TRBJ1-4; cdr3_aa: CASSYGTARNEKLFF
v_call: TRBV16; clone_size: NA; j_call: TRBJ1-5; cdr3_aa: CASSQTEAESQPQHF
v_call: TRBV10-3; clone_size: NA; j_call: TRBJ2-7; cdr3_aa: CAITDGRDTSYEQYF
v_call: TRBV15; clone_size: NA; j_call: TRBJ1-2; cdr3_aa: CATSRDRNYGYTF
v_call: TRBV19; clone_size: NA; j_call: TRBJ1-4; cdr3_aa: CASSISPATNEKLFF
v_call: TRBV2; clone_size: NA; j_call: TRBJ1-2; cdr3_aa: CALQGNYGYTF
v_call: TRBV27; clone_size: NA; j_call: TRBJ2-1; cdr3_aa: CASTPGATRVNEQFF
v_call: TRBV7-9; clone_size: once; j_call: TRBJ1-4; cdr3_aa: CASTSGVGREEKLFF
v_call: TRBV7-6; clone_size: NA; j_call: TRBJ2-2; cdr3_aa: CASSFGSGGMGTGELFF
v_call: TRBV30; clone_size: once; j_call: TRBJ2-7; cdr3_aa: CASRGHSYEQYF
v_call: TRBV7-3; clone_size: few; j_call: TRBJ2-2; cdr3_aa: CASSSRPGQGSGELFF
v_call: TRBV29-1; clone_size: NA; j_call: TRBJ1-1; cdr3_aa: CSVSGTGRRWNTEAFF
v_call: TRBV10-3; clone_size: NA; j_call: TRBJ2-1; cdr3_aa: CAIGDEQFF
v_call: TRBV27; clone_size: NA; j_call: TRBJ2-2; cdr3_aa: CASREARGNTGELFF
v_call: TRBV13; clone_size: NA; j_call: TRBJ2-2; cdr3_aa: CASSLMYTGELFF
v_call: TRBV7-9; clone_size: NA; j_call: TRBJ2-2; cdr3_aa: CATTYLQGGLTGELFF
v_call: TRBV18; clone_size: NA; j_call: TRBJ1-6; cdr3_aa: CASSPLQGTDSPLHF
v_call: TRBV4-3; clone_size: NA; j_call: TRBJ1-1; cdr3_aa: CASSQDQGGFTEAFF
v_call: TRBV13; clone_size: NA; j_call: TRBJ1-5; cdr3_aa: CASSLAEGGVNQPQHF
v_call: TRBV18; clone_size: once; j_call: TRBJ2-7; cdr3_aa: CASSPLAGDSEQYF
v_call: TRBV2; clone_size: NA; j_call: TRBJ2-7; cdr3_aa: CASRRGAGYEQYF
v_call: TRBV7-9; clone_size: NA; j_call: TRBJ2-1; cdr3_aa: CASSFEGFGEQFF
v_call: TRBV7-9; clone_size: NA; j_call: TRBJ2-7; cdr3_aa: CASSQDPHEQYF
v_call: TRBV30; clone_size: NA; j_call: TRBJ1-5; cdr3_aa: CAWSPAPGYDQPQHF
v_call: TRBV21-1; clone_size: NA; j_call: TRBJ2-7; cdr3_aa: CASSEQNPWPDLSPEQYF
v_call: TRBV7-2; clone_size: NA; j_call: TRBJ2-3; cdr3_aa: CASSLRAAGTDTQYF
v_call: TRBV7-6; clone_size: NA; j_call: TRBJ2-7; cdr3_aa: CASSSGGGGAGNEQYF
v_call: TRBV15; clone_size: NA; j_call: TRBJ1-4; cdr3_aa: CATQKGQGYEKLFF
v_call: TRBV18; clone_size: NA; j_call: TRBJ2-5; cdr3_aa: CASSPEQGAQYF
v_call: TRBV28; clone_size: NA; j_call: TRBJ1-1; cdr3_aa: CASSQGREAFF
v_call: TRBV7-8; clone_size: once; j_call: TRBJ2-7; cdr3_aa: CASSLLVSGGAPAYEQYF
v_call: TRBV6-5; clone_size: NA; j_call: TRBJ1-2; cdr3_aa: CASNKGQANIYGYTF